The source of this T cell receptor beta chain is a study of identical twins. The study, taken as a whole, reports: Possibly, invariant MAIT and iNKT cells partly confounded zero-insertion analyses.

In its sample, this clonotype was seen once. Its antigen is as yet unknown. Germline values: CDR1 MNHEY, CDR2 SVGEGT. The CDR3 spans 16 residues. Trimming left V 8 bases short and J 3 bases short, with 23 bases between. One entry per CDR3 protein, called by TCRdb with MiXCR from the 5' RACE reads. This sample carries 500,000 to 600,000 distinct CDR3 sequences, roughly a fifth of them seen once, and the ten largest clones take around 1%. These data were also reused for a study on T cells expressing NK-cell markers. From that second work: In a group of five to seven donors, dominant NKG2C+ clonotypes represented 1.0-7.0% of CD8+ T cells.

The sequencing sample was made of CD4+ T cells sorted from blood. The clonotype comes from a woman younger than 35 in good health. The chain recombines TRBV6-2 or TRBV6-3 with TRBJ2-7; possible D gene TRBD2, 6 bases. Here the CDR3 reads CASPPLNAAGLYEQYF. CDR3 bases: TGTGCCAGCCCTCCTTTGAACGCCGCGGGACTCTACGAGCAGTACTTC.